These 8 T cell receptor beta chains were sequenced from one sample in a study of cytomegalovirus exposure and HLA in healthy donors. The data were produced by immunoSEQ multiplex PCR, yet TCRdb's version contains in-frame clones alone and is incomplete. Of under 250,000 clones listed, over 75% are singletons. Sample: PBMCs. Receptor source: a young man in good health and CMV-seropositive.

The chain couples TRBV6-6 to TRBJ2-7; D is possibly TRBD2 (6 bases). The V end lost 6 bases, the J end lost 6 bases, and 21 bases lay between the germline ends. Germline V lookup: CDR1 MNHNY, CDR2 SVGAGI (reference sequence). The CDR3 consists of 15 residues. In DNA, the CDR3 is TGTGCCAGCAGCCGATCCCCGGGACTCCCCTCCGAGCAGTACTTC. Protein: CASSRSPGLPSEQYF.

This rearrangement joins TRBV5-1 to TRBJ1-1; TRBD1 is a possible D gene (5 bases). The CDR3 consists of 15 residues. The ends were cut back, 0 bases at V and 0 bases at J, with 9 bases in the middle. CDR1 and CDR2 from the germline V gene are SGHRS and YFSETQ. CDR3 sequence reads: CASSLDGALNTEAFF. CDR3 coding DNA: TGCGCCAGCAGCTTGGATGGGGCGCTGAACACTGAAGCTTTCTTT.

The chain employs TRBV28 and TRBJ2-7; no clear D. The ends were cut back, 5 bases at V and 3 bases at J, with 8 bases in the middle. The CDR3 has 12 residues. Germline values: CDR1 MDHEN, CDR2 SYDVKM. The CDR3 reads CASSPRSYEQYF. The CDR3 bases are TGTGCCAGCAGTCCTCGGAGCTACGAGCAGTACTTC.

The J gene is TRBJ2-7, the V gene TRBV5-1; TRBD2 agrees at 8 bases. Germline loops: CDR1 SGHRS, CDR2 YFSETQ. J lost 3 bases, V lost 0 bases, and 5 bases had no gene match. The CDR3 covers 15 residues. In DNA, the CDR3 is TGCGCCAGCAGCTTGGAACGAGGGACTAGCTACGAGCAGTACTTC. This encodes CASSLERGTSYEQYF.

The chain is built from TRBV21-1 and TRBJ2-7. TRBV21-1 represents a pseudogene. The CDR3 has 13 residues. CDR3 region: CASSKAGSYEQYF. CDR3 nucleotide sequence: TGTGCCAGCAGCAAAGCGGGCTCCTACGAGCAGTACTTC.

V is TRBV18 and J is TRBJ2-7; D tentatively fits TRBD1 or TRBD2 (7 bases each). The V end was cut by 3 bases, the J end by 3 bases, with 15 bases between. Germline-derived CDR1 and CDR2 are KGHSH and LQKENI. The CDR3 loop spans 15 amino acids. CDR3 region: CASSPPGRGRYEQYF. CDR3 sequence (DNA): TGTGCCAGCTCACCCCCGGGGAGGGGGCGCTACGAGCAGTACTTC.

The rearrangement links TRBV5-1 to TRBJ2-2; D unclear. CDR1 and CDR2 from the germline V gene are SGHRS and YFSETQ. The CDR3 is 14 residues long. The V end lost 4 bases, the J end lost 0 bases, and 7 bases lay between the germline ends. DNA for the CDR3: TGCGCCAGCAGCGTAATTCCGAACACCGGGGAGCTGTTTTTT. It translates to CASSVIPNTGELFF.

Remarks on this clone: The same CDR3 is also encoded by other DNA sequences in this sample. The rearrangement uses TRBV27 and TRBJ2-1; D uncertain. This CDR3 comprises 13 residues. The V end was cut by 5 bases, the J end by 4 bases, with 9 bases between. Germline V CDR1 and CDR2: MNHEY, SMNVEV (reference sequence). This CDR3 reads CASSLSSYNEQFF. CDR3 bases: TGTGCCAGCAGTCTGTCCAGTTACAATGAGCAGTTCTTC.